The 30 T cell receptor beta chains given below trace back to one sample, sequenced in a study of T cells in Graves' hyperthyroidism and ophthalmopathy (dated by TCRdb to the late 2010s). Preparation of the library involved multiplex PCR. The sequencing machine was an Illumina HiSeq 2000. TCR beta CDR3 regions were amplified from RNA transcripts. A first-round RT-PCR of the TCR CDR3 used the HTBI primer set with the Qiagen OneStep RT-PCR kit. TCRdb cleaned the public reads at Q25 with fastp, built clones with MiXCR and kept in-frame beta chains. Rows merge per CDR3 protein into single entries with the most common DNA and genes. The sample table contains fewer than 350,000 distinct CDR3 sequences; only one count was recorded for around 15% of them. The ten most abundant clones make up 30% of the sample. Sequenced sample: blood. These receptors originate from a woman aged 45-65 years with Graves' hyperthyroidism that later progressed to Graves' ophthalmopathy.

The table lists this clonotype with many counts. The V gene is TRBV5-1, the J gene TRBJ2-7, with D perhaps assigned TRBD1 or TRBD2 (6 bases each). The CDR3 covers 15 residues. V was trimmed by 4 bases and J by 3 bases, leaving 17 bases between them. Germline V gene lookup returns CDR1 SGHRS and CDR2 YFSETQ. CDR3 coding DNA: TGCGCCAGCAGCAATCCCAAGGGGGGAGGCTACGAGCAGTACTTC. Translated, it gives CASSNPKGGGYEQYF.

In its sample, this clonotype was seen many times. The V call is TRBV2, the J call TRBJ1-5; D uncertain. This CDR3 is built from 13 residues. Trimming took 8 bases from V and 0 from J, leaving 8 bases between them. Germline V gene sequence: CDR1 SNHLY, CDR2 FYNNEI. The CDR3 bases are TGTGCCAGCCAAAAAGATAGCAATCAGCCCCAGCATTTT. The encoded protein is CASQKDSNQPQHF. The entire variable domain, with the rest obtained from reference TRBV2 and TRBJ1-5, is as follows: EPEVTQTPSHQVTQMGQEVILRCVPISNHLYFYWYRQILGQKVEFLVSFYNNEISEKSEIFDDQFSVERPDGSNFTLKIRSTKLEDSAMYFCASQKDSNQPQHFGDGTRLSIL.

This clonotype was seen ten or more times. The chain carries TRBV5-1 and TRBJ2-5; 12 bases fit TRBD2. Per germline, CDR1 SGHRS and CDR2 YFSETQ. V was pared by 0 bases and J by 4 bases, with 4 bases of the junction left unmatched. This CDR3 has 16 amino acids. This CDR3 is CASSLGTSGAGETQYF. The CDR3 DNA reads TGCGCCAGCAGCTTGGGGACTAGCGGGGCAGGAGAGACCCAGTACTTC. Filled out from reference TRBV5-1 and TRBJ2-5, the complete variable domain reads KAGVTQTPRYLIKTRGQQVTLSCSPISGHRSVSWYQQTPGQGLQFLFEYFSETQRNKGNFPGRFSGRQFSNSRSEMNVSTLELGDSALYLCASSLGTSGAGETQYFGPGTRLLVL.

J is TRBJ1-6 and V is TRBV7-3; 10 positions match TRBD1. V shed 5 bases and J 10 bases; nucleotides not matched to a gene: 5. The CDR3 has 14 amino acids. Germline assignment: CDR1 SGHTA and CDR2 FQGTGA. CDR3 DNA sequence: TGTGCCAGCAGCCAAGACAGGGGGCACTCACCCCTCCACTTT. This translates into CASSQDRGHSPLHF.

Many counts were recorded for this clonotype. The CDR3 coding sequence is TGTGCCAGCAGCGTAGTTGGGGGGAGTCCGCCCGCGAACACCGGGGAGCTGTTTTTT. It yields the protein CASSVVGGSPPANTGELFF. The J gene is TRBJ2-2, the V gene TRBV9, with a tentative D call TRBD2 (6 bases). Trimming left V 0 bases short and J 0 bases short, with 18 bases between. The CDR3 has 19 amino acids. Germline CDR1 and CDR2: SGDLS and YYNGEE. Looking up the rest from reference TRBV9 and TRBJ2-2 gives the full variable domain: DSGVTQTPKHLITATGQRVTLRCSPRSGDLSVYWYQQSLDQGLQFLIQYYNGEERAKGNILERFSAQQFPDLHSELNLSSLELGDSALYFCASSVVGGSPPANTGELFFGEGSRLTVL.

This clonotype was observed many times. The chain couples TRBV28 to TRBJ2-7, with TRBD2 identical over 16 bases. Per germline, CDR1 MDHEN and CDR2 SYDVKM. V shed 8 bases and J 4 bases; nucleotides not matched to a gene: 11. This CDR3 has 17 residues. The CDR3 protein is CASCTTGLAGGTYEQYF. CDR3 in DNA: TGTGCCAGCTGCACTACGGGACTAGCGGGAGGGACATACGAGCAGTACTTC.

This clonotype appeared many times. This chain joins TRBV29-1 and TRBJ2-1; perhaps TRBD2 as D (5 bases). Trimming cost V 5 bases and J 6 bases, with 11 bases left between them. CDR3 size: 12 residues. Per germline, CDR1 SQVTM and CDR2 ANQGSEA. Here the CDR3 DNA reads TGCAGCGTTCACACGGACTCCAATGAGCAGTTCTTC. This translates into CSVHTDSNEQFF.

This clonotype was found many times. V usage is TRBV7-3 and J usage is TRBJ2-1; 8 bases are shared with TRBD2. J gave up 5 bases and V 1 base, and 10 bases lay outside the gene matches. Germline CDR1 and CDR2: SGHTA and FQGTGA. This CDR3 spans 17 amino acids. CDR3 in DNA: TGTGCCAGCAGCTTAAAGCTGCGGGGGGACTTACACAATGAGCAGTTCTTC. It yields the protein CASSLKLRGDLHNEQFF.

This clonotype has a count of ten or more. V gene TRBV20-1 combines with J gene TRBJ2-7; unclear D gene. The CDR3 spans 14 residues. The ends were cut back, 2 bases at V and 0 bases at J, with 11 bases in the middle. CDR1 is DFQATT, CDR2 SNEGSKA, per germline (reference sequence). The CDR3 nucleotides are TGCAGTGCTAGACCCGAGGAAGACTCCTACGAGCAGTACTTC. It translates to CSARPEEDSYEQYF.

The table lists this clonotype with many counts. The chain couples TRBV19 to TRBJ1-1, with 10 bases that match TRBD1. CDR3 length: 13 amino acids. CDR1 is LNHDA, CDR2 SQIVND, per germline (reference sequence). V shed 7 bases, J shed 6 bases, and the junction held 5 bases outside the gene matches. The CDR3 region is CASTVTGGSEAFF. The CDR3 nucleotides are TGTGCCAGTACCGTGACAGGGGGCTCTGAAGCTTTCTTT. Together with reference TRBV19 and TRBJ1-1, the CDR3 gives the full variable domain: DGGITQSPKYLFRKEGQNVTLSCEQNLNHDAMYWYRQDPGQGLRLIYYSQIVNDFQKGDIAEGYSVSREKKESFPLTVTSAQKNPTAFYLCASTVTGGSEAFFGQGTRLTVV.

This clonotype has a count of ten or more. The J gene is TRBJ2-1, the V gene TRBV3-1, with D uncertain. Between the trimmed V and J ends, which lost 0 bases and 0 bases, there was a span of 3 bases. The CDR3 is 14 amino acids. The germline CDR1 and CDR2 sequences are LGHDT and YNNKEL (reference sequence). CDR3 sequence reads: CASSQDRSYNEQFF. The CDR3 nucleotides read TGTGCCAGCAGCCAAGACCGCTCCTACAATGAGCAGTTCTTC.

This clonotype has ten or more counts. The V call is TRBV2, the J call TRBJ2-1, with 8 bases matching TRBD1. Losses at the gene ends were 4 bases for V and 13 bases for J; bases not matched to a gene: 15. Germline-derived CDR1 and CDR2 are SNHLY and FYNNEI. The length of the CDR3 is 15 residues. CDR3 sequence (DNA): TGTGCCAGCAGTGGTAGTGGACAGGGTGCGTTGGGCCAGTTCTTC. Residues: CASSGSGQGALGQFF. The full variable domain, its missing parts supplied by reference TRBV2 and TRBJ2-1, is EPEVTQTPSHQVTQMGQEVILRCVPISNHLYFYWYRQILGQKVEFLVSFYNNEISEKSEIFDDQFSVERPDGSNFTLKIRSTKLEDSAMYFCASSGSGQGALGQFFGPGTRLTVL.

This clonotype appeared a single time. CDR3 sequence reads: CASSYSAPTVGSGNTIYF. The CDR3 DNA is TGTGCCAGCAGTTACTCGGCTCCGACAGTGGGCTCTGGAAACACCATATATTTT. The chain is built from TRBV6-5 and TRBJ1-3, with a weak D call TRBD1 (5 bases). The CDR3 is 18 residues long. Germline CDR1 reads MNHEY; CDR2 reads SVGAGI. Trimming took 0 bases from V and 0 from J, leaving 15 bases between them.

The chain combines TRBV5-1 with TRBJ2-2; D is unclear. Germline loops: CDR1 SGHRS, CDR2 YFSETQ. The CDR3 length is 13 residues. Trimming took off 5 bases at V and 4 bases at J, with 9 bases between the two ends. The CDR3 DNA reads as TGCGCCAGCAGGGCCCTCAGCACCGGGGAGCTGTTTTTT. It is translated as CASRALSTGELFF.

This clonotype was seen repeatedly, ten times or more. This sequence joins TRBV18 and TRBJ1-1; 8 bases match TRBD1. Germline V gene lookup returns CDR1 KGHSH and CDR2 LQKENI. The CDR3 sequence is 12 residues long. V shed 3 bases, J shed 12 bases, and the junction held 6 bases outside the gene matches. CDR3 bases: TGTGCCAGCTCACCCCAGGGGGCGGCATCTTTCTTT. It encodes CASSPQGAASFF.

This clonotype was recorded at least ten times. J is TRBJ2-1 and V is TRBV2; no clear D. Germline V lookup: CDR1 SNHLY, CDR2 FYNNEI. V was shortened by 1 base and J by 7 bases, with 14 bases between the two germline ends. The CDR3 runs 15 residues. The CDR3 region is CASSEGQQLQNEQFF. CDR3 DNA sequence: TGTGCCAGCAGTGAAGGGCAGCAACTACAGAATGAGCAGTTCTTC.

This clonotype was counted ten times or more. The gene calls are TRBV28 and TRBJ2-7, with TRBD1 identical over 9 bases. Germline assignment: CDR1 MDHEN and CDR2 SYDVKM. There are 15 residues in the CDR3. Trimming cost V 4 bases and J 4 bases; bases outside gene matches: 8. Written as DNA, the CDR3 is TGTGCCAGCAGTTCACCCCCCGGACAGGGGTACGAGCAGTACTTC. Its protein is CASSSPPGQGYEQYF.

The table lists this clonotype with many counts. The V gene is TRBV6-1, the J gene TRBJ1-5; D uncertain. V was clipped by 6 bases and J by 3 bases, with 12 bases between them. The CDR3 runs 14 residues. The germline V gene encodes CDR1 MNHNS and CDR2 SASEGT. The CDR3 spells CASRPRGFNQPQHF. In nucleotides, the CDR3 is TGTGCCAGCAGGCCCCGGGGATTCAATCAGCCCCAGCATTTT.

Only one count was recorded for this clonotype. A much more abundant neighbour one base away suggests this may be a read error. This CDR3 is missing its conserved last phenylalanine or tryptophan, likely due to a read error. The rearrangement joins TRBV20-1 to TRBJ1-2, with 8 bases lining up with TRBD1. Germline V gene data show CDR1 as DFQATT and CDR2 as SNEGSKA (reference sequence). With V trimmed by 0 bases and J by 3 bases, 12 bases remained unmatched. The CDR3 is made up of 17 amino acids. CDR3 sequence reads: CSARDLGRRGPDYGYTL. The CDR3 DNA reads TGCAGTGCTAGAGATCTCGGCCGCAGGGGGCCAGACTATGGCTACACCCTC.

This clonotype was found a few times. The chain uses TRBV9 and TRBJ1-2, with no clear D. The CDR3 runs 15 residues. Looked up from germline, CDR1 is SGDLS and CDR2 is YYNGEE. V lost 3 bases, J lost 4 bases, and 16 bases lay in between. The CDR3 region has the DNA TGTGCCAGCAGCGGATCATCTGGGAGTTCCTATGGCTACACCTTC. It encodes CASSGSSGSSYGYTF.

This clonotype occurred many times. The chain is built from TRBV7-8 and TRBJ2-3, with 10 bases fitting TRBD2. J was trimmed by 1 base and V by 4 bases; bases with no gene match: 20. CDR3 length: 21 residues. Looked up from germline, CDR1 is SGHVS and CDR2 is FQNEAQ. Here the CDR3 reads CASSSSPSSGRGLMGTDTQYF. CDR3 in DNA: TGTGCCAGCAGCTCAAGCCCCTCTAGCGGGAGAGGTCTAATGGGCACAGATACGCAGTATTTT.

The genes are TRBV5-1 and TRBJ2-5; TRBD2 aligns across 7 bases. Germline CDR1 and CDR2: SGHRS and YFSETQ. V was clipped by 4 bases and J by 7 bases; unmatched bases: 19. The CDR3 runs to 17 residues. In DNA, the CDR3 is TGCGCCAGCAGCCCCGCCCGAGTGGGACTAACGGGAAGGACCCAGTACTTC. Translating gives CASSPARVGLTGRTQYF. Filled out from reference TRBV5-1 and TRBJ2-5, the complete variable domain reads KAGVTQTPRYLIKTRGQQVTLSCSPISGHRSVSWYQQTPGQGLQFLFEYFSETQRNKGNFPGRFSGRQFSNSRSEMNVSTLELGDSALYLCASSPARVGLTGRTQYFGPGTRLLVL.

This clonotype has ten or more counts. J is TRBJ2-7 and V is TRBV11-2; D unresolved. The CDR3 runs 14 residues. Trimming left V 0 bases short and J 2 bases short, with 8 bases between. Germline V gene data show CDR1 as SGHAT and CDR2 as FQNNGV. The CDR3: CASSLEVGTYEQYF. CDR3 sequence (DNA): TGTGCCAGCAGCTTAGAGGTTGGCACCTACGAGCAGTACTTC.

This clonotype has a count of ten or more. The V call is TRBV30, the J call TRBJ1-4; D is undetermined. V was cut by 3 bases and J by 7 bases, with 3 bases left in between. CDR1 is GTSNPN and CDR2 is SVGIG in the germline V gene (reference sequence). The CDR3 has 10 amino acids. CDR3: CAWRREKLFF. CDR3 sequence (DNA): TGTGCCTGGAGGCGTGAAAAACTGTTTTTT.

This clonotype has at least ten counts. The rearrangement uses TRBV19 and TRBJ1-5, with 9 bases identical to TRBD1. Germline-derived CDR1 and CDR2 are LNHDA and SQIVND (reference sequence). V lost 5 bases to trimming and J lost 5 bases; unmatched junction nucleotides: 10. This CDR3 is built from 16 residues. In nucleotides, the CDR3 is TGTGCCAGTAGTCCTAGACTCACAGGGGGCGATCAGCCCCAGCATTTT. Its protein product is CASSPRLTGGDQPQHF.

This clonotype was counted ten times or more. The chain employs TRBV10-3 and TRBJ2-7; D gene uncertain. This CDR3 region has 15 residues. Trimming cost V 0 bases and J 6 bases, with 15 bases left between them. The germline CDR1 and CDR2 sequences are ENHRY and SYGVKD. CDR3 coding DNA: TGTGCCATCAGTGAGTCTCCGCGAGAGCCCTGCGAGCAGTACTTC. This translates into CAISESPREPCEQYF.

This clonotype turned up a few times. The chain links TRBV9 to TRBJ2-3; no clear D. V was pared by 2 bases and J by 1 base, with 11 bases between. CDR3 length: 15 amino acids. Germline CDR1 is SGDLS and CDR2 is YYNGEE. CDR3 sequence (DNA): TGTGCCAGCAGCGTTAACGCCGGTGGCACAGATACGCAGTATTTT. This translates into CASSVNAGGTDTQYF.

This clonotype appeared many times. This chain uses TRBV30 with TRBJ2-1; 7 positions match TRBD1. This CDR3 region has 14 residues. Germline CDR1 GTSNPN, CDR2 SVGIG (reference sequence). V was clipped by 7 bases and J by 1 base; unmatched bases: 7. The CDR3 bases are TGTGCCTTTGGGGACAGATGGTCCTACAATGAGCAGTTCTTC. Translated, it gives CAFGDRWSYNEQFF.

On this clonotype: With a much larger clone just one base away, this may be a read error. The CDR3 DNA follows: TGTGCCAGCAGTCCCAACAGGGGTCCTAACTATGGCTACACCTTC. Translation: CASSPNRGPNYGYTF. The chain has TRBV6-1 and TRBJ1-2; 7 bases line up with TRBD1. The germline CDR1 and CDR2 sequences are MNHNS and SASEGT. The CDR3 loop spans 15 amino acids. V lost 5 bases to trimming and J lost 0 bases; unmatched junction nucleotides: 6.

The chain uses TRBV9 and TRBJ2-1, with 9 positions matching TRBD2. The CDR3 is 17 amino acids. Germline CDR1 SGDLS, CDR2 YYNGEE. The V segment lost 0 bases and the J segment 8 bases; nucleotides outside the gene matches: 12. In nucleotides, the CDR3 is TGTGCCAGCAGCGTAGCGCCCCGTAGCGGGAGTCCCCATGAGCAGTTCTTC. It codes for CASSVAPRSGSPHEQFF.